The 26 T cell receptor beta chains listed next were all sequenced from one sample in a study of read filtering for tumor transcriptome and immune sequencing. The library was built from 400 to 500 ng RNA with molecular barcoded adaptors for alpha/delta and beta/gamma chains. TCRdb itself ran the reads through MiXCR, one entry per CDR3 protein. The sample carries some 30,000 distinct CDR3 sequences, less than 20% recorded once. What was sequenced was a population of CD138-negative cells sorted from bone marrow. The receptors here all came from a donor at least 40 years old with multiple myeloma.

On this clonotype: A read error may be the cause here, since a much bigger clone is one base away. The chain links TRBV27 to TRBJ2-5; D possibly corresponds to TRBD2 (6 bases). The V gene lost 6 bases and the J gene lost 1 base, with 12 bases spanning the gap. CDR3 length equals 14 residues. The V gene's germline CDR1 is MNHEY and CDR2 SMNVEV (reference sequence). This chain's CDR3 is CASRTTSIQETQYF. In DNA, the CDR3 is TGTGCCAGCAGGACAACTAGCATCCAAGAGACCCAGTACTTC.

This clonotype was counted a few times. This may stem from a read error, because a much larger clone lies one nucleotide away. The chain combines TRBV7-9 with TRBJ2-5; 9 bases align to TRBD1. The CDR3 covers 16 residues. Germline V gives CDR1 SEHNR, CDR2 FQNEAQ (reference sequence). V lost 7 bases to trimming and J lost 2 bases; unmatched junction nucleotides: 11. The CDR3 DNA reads TGTGCCAGCATCTCCCCGACAGGGGGGGTTCAAGAGACCCAGTACTTC. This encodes CASISPTGGVQETQYF.

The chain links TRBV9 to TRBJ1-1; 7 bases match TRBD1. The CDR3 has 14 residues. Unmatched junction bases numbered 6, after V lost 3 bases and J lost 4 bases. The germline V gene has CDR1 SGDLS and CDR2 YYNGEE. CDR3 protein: CASSETGSPTEAFF. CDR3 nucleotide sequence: TGTGCCAGCAGCGAGACAGGGTCCCCCACTGAAGCTTTCTTT. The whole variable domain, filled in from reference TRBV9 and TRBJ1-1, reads DSGVTQTPKHLITATGQRVTLRCSPRSGDLSVYWYQQSLDQGLQFLIQYYNGEERAKGNILERFSAQQFPDLHSELNLSSLELGDSALYFCASSETGSPTEAFFGQGTRLTVV.

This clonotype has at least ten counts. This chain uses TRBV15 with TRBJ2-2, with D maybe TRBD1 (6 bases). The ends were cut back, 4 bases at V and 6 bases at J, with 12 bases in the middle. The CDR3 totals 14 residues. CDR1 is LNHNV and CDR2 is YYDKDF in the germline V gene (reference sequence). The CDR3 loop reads CATSKRGSSGELFF. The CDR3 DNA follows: TGTGCCACCAGCAAGAGGGGGTCTTCCGGGGAGCTGTTTTTT.

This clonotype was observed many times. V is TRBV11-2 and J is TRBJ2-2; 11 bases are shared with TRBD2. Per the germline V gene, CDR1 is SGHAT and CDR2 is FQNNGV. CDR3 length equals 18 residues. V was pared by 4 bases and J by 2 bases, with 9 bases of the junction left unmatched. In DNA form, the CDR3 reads TGTGCCAGCAGCTCCCACCCTGGACTAGCGGGTAACACCGGGGAGCTGTTTTTT. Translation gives CASSSHPGLAGNTGELFF.

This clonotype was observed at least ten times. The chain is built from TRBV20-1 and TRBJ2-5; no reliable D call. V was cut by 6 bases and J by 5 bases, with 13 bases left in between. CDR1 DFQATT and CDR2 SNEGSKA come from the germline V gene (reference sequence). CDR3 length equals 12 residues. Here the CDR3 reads CSATRMGETQYF. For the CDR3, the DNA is TGCAGTGCCACGCGGATGGGGGAGACCCAGTACTTC.

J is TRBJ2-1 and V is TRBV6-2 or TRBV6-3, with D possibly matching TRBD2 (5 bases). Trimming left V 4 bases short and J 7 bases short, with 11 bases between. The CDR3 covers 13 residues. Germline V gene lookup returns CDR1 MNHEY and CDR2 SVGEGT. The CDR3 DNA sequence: TGTGCCAGCAGTTGGACTCTCTTAAATGAGCAGTTCTTC. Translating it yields CASSWTLLNEQFF.

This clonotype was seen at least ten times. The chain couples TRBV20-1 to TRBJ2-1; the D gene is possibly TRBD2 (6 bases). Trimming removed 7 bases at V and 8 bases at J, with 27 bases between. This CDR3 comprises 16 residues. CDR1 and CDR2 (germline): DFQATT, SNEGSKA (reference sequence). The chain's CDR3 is CSVEKARDSRAHEQFF. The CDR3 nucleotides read TGCAGTGTTGAGAAGGCCCGGGACTCTCGGGCTCATGAGCAGTTCTTC.

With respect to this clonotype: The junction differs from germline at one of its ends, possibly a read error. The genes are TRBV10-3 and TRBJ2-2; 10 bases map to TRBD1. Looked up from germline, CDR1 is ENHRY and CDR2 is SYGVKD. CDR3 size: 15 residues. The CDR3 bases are TGTGCTATCAGTGAGCGACAGGGGGCCGCCGGGGAGCTGTTTTTT. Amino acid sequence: CAISERQGAAGELFF.

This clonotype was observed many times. The chain's CDR3 is CATSEPQGSETQYF. The CDR3 DNA is TGTGCCACCAGTGAGCCTCAGGGGAGCGAGACCCAGTACTTC. This chain connects TRBV24-1 to TRBJ2-5; maybe TRBD1 (6 bases). Germline CDR1 KGHDR, CDR2 SFDVKD. CDR3 size: 14 residues. V lost 4 bases and J 5 bases, leaving 13 bases between the germline ends.

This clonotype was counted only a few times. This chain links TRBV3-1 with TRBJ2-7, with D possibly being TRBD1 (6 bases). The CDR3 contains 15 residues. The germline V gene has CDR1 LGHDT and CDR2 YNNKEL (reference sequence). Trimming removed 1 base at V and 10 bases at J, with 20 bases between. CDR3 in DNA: TGTGCCAGCAGCCAAGGCAGGGGCCCCGAGGCCTCACAGTACTTC. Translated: CASSQGRGPEASQYF.

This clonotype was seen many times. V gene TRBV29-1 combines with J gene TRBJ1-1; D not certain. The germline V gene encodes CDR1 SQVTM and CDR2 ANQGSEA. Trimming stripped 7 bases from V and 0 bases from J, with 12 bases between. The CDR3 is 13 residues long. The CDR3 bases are TGCAGCGGCGCGCAGGTTATGAACACTGAAGCTTTCTTT. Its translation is CSGAQVMNTEAFF. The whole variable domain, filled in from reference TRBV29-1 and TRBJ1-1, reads SAVISQKPSRDICQRGTSLTIQCQVDSQVTMMFWYRQQPGQSLTLIATANQGSEATYESGFVIDKFPISRPNLTFSTLTVSNMSPEDSSIYLCSGAQVMNTEAFFGQGTRLTVV.

The CDR3 DNA is TGTGCCAGCAGTTTGCGACAGGGGTACACTGAAGCTTTCTTT. Amino acid sequence: CASSLRQGYTEAFF. The chain employs TRBV27 and TRBJ1-1; 8 nucleotides align to TRBD1. The V segment lost 3 bases and the J segment 3 bases; nucleotides outside the gene matches: 3. Germline V gene data show CDR1 as MNHEY and CDR2 as SMNVEV (reference sequence). The CDR3 has 14 amino acids.

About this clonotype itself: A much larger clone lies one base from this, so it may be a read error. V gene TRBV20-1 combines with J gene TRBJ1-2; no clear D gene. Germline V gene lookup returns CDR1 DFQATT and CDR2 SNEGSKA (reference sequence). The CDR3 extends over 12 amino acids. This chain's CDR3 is CSAIAANCGYTF. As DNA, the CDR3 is TGCAGTGCTATAGCAGCTAACTGTGGCTACACCTTC.

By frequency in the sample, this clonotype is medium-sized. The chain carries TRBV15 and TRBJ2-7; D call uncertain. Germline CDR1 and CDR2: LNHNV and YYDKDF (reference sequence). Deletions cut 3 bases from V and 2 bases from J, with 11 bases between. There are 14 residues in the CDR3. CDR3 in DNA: TGTGCCACCAGCAGTTACGGCGGAACCTACGAGCAGTACTTC. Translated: CATSSYGGTYEQYF.

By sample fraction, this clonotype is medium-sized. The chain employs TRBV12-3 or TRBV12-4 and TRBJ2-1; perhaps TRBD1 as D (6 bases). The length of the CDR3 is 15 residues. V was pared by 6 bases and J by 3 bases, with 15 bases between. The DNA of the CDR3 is TGTGCCAGCAGCCCATTTGGGGGCGGCTACAATGAGCAGTTCTTC. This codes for CASSPFGGGYNEQFF.

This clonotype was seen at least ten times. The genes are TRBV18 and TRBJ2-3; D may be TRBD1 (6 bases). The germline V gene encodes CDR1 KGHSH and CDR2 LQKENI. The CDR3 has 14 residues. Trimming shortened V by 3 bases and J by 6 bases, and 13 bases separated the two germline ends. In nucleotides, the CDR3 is TGTGCCAGCTCACCTGCAGGGGCGAGGGATACGCAGTATTTT. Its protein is CASSPAGARDTQYF.

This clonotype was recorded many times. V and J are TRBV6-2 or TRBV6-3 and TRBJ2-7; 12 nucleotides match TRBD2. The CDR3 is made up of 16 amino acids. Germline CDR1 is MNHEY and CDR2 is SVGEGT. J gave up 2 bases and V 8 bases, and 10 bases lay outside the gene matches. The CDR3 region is CASDPSGRAGAYEQYF. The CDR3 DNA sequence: TGTGCCAGCGACCCTAGCGGGAGGGCCGGGGCCTACGAGCAGTACTTC.

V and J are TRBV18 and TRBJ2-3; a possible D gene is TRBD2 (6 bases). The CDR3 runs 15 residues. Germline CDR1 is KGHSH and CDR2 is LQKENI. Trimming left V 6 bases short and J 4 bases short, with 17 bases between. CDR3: CASSSLRGSSDTQYF. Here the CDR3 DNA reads TGTGCCAGCTCCTCCCTCCGGGGGAGCTCAGATACGCAGTATTTT.

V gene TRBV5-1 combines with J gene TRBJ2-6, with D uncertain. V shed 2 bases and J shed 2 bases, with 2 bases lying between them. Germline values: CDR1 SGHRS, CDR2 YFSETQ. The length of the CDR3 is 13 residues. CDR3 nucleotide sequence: TGCGCCAGCAGCTTTGCTGGGGCCAACGTCCTGACTTTC. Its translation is CASSFAGANVLTF.

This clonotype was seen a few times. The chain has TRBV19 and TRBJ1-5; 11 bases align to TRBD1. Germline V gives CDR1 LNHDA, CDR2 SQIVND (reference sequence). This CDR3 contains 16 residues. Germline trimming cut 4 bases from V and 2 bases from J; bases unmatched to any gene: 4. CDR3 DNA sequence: TGTGCCAGTAGTAAACGGACAGGGGGCGGCAATCAGCCCCAGCATTTT. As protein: CASSKRTGGGNQPQHF.

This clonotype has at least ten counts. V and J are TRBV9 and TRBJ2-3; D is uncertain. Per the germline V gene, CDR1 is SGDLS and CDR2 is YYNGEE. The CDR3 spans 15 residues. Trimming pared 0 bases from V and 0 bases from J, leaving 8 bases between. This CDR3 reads CASSVARISTDTQYF. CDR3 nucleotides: TGTGCCAGCAGCGTAGCCAGGATCAGCACAGATACGCAGTATTTT. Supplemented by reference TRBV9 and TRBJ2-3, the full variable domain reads DSGVTQTPKHLITATGQRVTLRCSPRSGDLSVYWYQQSLDQGLQFLIQYYNGEERAKGNILERFSAQQFPDLHSELNLSSLELGDSALYFCASSVARISTDTQYFGPGTRLTVL.

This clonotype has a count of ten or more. In DNA form, the CDR3 reads TGTGCCAGCAGTTTATGGACTAGCGTTTCCGATGAGCAGTTCTTC. It translates to CASSLWTSVSDEQFF. The V call is TRBV12-3 or TRBV12-4, the J call TRBJ2-1; 9 bases agree with TRBD2. Trimming took 2 bases from V and 8 from J; bases not matched to a gene: 7. The CDR3 is 15 residues long.

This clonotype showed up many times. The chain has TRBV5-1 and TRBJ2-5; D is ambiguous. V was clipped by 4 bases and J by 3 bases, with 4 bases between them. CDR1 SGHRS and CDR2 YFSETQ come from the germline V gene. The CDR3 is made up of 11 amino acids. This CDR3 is CASSMEETQYF. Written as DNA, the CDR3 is TGCGCCAGCAGCATGGAAGAGACCCAGTACTTC.

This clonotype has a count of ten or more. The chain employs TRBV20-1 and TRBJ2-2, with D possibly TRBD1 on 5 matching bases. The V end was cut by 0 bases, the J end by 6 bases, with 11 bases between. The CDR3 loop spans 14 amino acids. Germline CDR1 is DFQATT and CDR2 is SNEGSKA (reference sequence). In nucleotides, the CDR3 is TGCAGTGCTAGAGAAGGGGTTAAGGCCGGGGAGCTGTTTTTT. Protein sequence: CSAREGVKAGELFF.

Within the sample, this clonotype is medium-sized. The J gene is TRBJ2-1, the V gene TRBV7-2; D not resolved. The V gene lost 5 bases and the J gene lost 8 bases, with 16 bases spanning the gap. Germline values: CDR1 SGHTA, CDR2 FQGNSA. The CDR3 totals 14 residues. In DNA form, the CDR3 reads TGTGCCAGCAGCCCCGGCTCCGGCCTCGATGAGCAGTTCTTC. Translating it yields CASSPGSGLDEQFF.